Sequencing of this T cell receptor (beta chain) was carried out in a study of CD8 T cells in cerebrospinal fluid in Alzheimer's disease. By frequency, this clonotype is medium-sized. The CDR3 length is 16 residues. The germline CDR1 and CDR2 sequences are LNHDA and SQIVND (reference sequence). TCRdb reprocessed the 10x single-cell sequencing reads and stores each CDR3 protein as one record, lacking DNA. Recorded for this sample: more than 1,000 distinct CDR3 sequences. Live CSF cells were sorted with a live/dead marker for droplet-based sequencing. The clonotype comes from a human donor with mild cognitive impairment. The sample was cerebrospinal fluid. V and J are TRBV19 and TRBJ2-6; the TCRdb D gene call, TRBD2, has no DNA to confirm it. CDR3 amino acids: CASSPSGSSGANVLTF. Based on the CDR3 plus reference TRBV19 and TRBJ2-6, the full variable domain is DGGITQSPKYLFRKEGQNVTLSCEQNLNHDAMYWYRQDPGQGLRLIYYSQIVNDFQKGDIAEGYSVSREKKESFPLTVTSAQKNPTAFYLCASSPSGSSGANVLTFGAGSRLTVL.